A single sample gave rise to the 16 T cell receptor beta chains below, sequenced in a study of T cells in Graves' hyperthyroidism and ophthalmopathy. Authors of the study amplified TCR beta CDR3 regions from RNA transcripts. The TCR CDR3 was amplified in a first-round RT-PCR using the HTBI primer set. TCRdb re-analysed the multiplex PCR reads in MiXCR, keeping a single row per CDR3 protein. The profile shows about 300,000 distinct CDR3 sequences, less than 30% of them singletons. The sample was blood. The receptors were sampled from a man aged 35-49 years with Graves' hyperthyroidism that later progressed to Graves' ophthalmopathy.

This clonotype was seen only a few times. This chain links TRBV27 with TRBJ2-7, with 7 positions matching TRBD2. Losses at the gene ends were 3 bases for V and 6 bases for J; bases not matched to a gene: 5. Germline V gene data show CDR1 as MNHEY and CDR2 as SMNVEV (reference sequence). This CDR3 has 13 residues. CDR3 sequence reads: CASSFGGSGEQYF. For the CDR3, the DNA is TGTGCCAGCAGTTTCGGGGGGTCGGGCGAGCAGTACTTC.

The chain joins TRBV10-3 to TRBJ1-1, with 10 bases that match TRBD1. Unmatched junction bases numbered 6, after V lost 7 bases and J lost 4 bases. Germline assignment: CDR1 ENHRY and CDR2 SYGVKD. This CDR3 is built from 14 residues. The CDR3 sequence: CAINRDRGGTEAFF. The DNA for the CDR3 is TGTGCCATCAACAGGGACAGGGGAGGCACTGAAGCTTTCTTT.

This clonotype was counted ten times or more. The genes are TRBV6-5 and TRBJ1-1; D gene ambiguous. Germline CDR1 MNHEY, CDR2 SVGAGI. This CDR3 contains 13 residues. Trimming pared 6 bases from V and 3 bases from J, leaving 11 bases between. CDR3 sequence: CASRWGGDTEAFF. For the CDR3, the DNA is TGTGCCAGCAGGTGGGGTGGGGACACTGAAGCTTTCTTT.

This clonotype was recorded at least ten times. The V gene is TRBV5-1, the J gene TRBJ2-1; no definite D call. This CDR3 is 13 amino acids long. CDR1 is SGHRS and CDR2 is YFSETQ in the germline V gene. With 0 bases removed from V and 7 bases from J, the gap between germline ends came to 8 bases. The CDR3, as DNA: TGCGCCAGCAGCTTGGCCCCCTTGAATGAGCAGTTCTTC. As protein: CASSLAPLNEQFF.

The table lists this clonotype with many counts. The CDR3 loop is CASSERGSYEQYF. The CDR3 DNA reads as TGTGCCAGCAGTGAAAGGGGCTCCTACGAGCAGTACTTC. The V call is TRBV6-1, the J call TRBJ2-7; the D gene is possibly TRBD1 (5 bases). Germline CDR1 reads MNHNS; CDR2 reads SASEGT. V was shortened by 2 bases and J by 0 bases, with 5 bases between the two germline ends. The CDR3 consists of 13 residues.

This clonotype showed up many times. The chain is built from TRBV6-1 and TRBJ2-7, with 8 bases fitting TRBD2. The CDR3 contains 15 residues. Germline loops: CDR1 MNHNS, CDR2 SASEGT. V shed 3 bases, J shed 3 bases, and the junction held 7 bases outside the gene matches. The CDR3 region is CASSDPGLGVYEQYF. CDR3 DNA sequence: TGTGCCAGCAGTGATCCGGGACTAGGGGTCTACGAGCAGTACTTC.

V is TRBV6-1 and J is TRBJ2-7; a possible D gene is TRBD1 (8 bases). V was shortened by 9 bases and J by 3 bases, with 15 bases between the two germline ends. Germline CDR1 and CDR2: MNHNS and SASEGT. The CDR3 has 13 residues. The CDR3 here is CASLQGGVYEQYF. The CDR3 nucleotides are TGTGCCAGTCTACAGGGGGGGGTCTACGAGCAGTACTTC.

This clonotype has at least ten counts. The chain links TRBV15 to TRBJ2-5, with 8 bases lining up with TRBD2. CDR3 length equals 19 residues. Trimming cost V 0 bases and J 1 base; bases outside gene matches: 13. From germline, CDR1 is LNHNV and CDR2 YYDKDF (reference sequence). The chain's CDR3 is CATSRDLAALAGSQETQYF. CDR3 bases: TGTGCCACCAGCAGAGACCTTGCCGCTCTAGCGGGCTCCCAAGAGACCCAGTACTTC.

The table lists this clonotype with many counts. This sequence joins TRBV7-2 and TRBJ1-2, with 8 bases lining up with TRBD1. This CDR3 is 13 amino acids long. CDR1 and CDR2 (germline): SGHTA, FQGNSA. V trimming: 5 bases; J trimming: 4 bases; junction bases outside the gene matches: 3. This chain's CDR3 is CASSVGTGYGYTF. The CDR3 nucleotides read TGTGCCAGCAGCGTTGGGACAGGCTATGGCTACACCTTC.

This clonotype was detected ten times or more. V gene TRBV7-9 combines with J gene TRBJ2-7; D is ambiguous. CDR3 length equals 13 residues. Trimming pared 5 bases from V and 1 base from J, leaving 9 bases between. Germline CDR1 SEHNR, CDR2 FQNEAQ (reference sequence). As DNA, the CDR3 is TGTGCCAGCAGCCCCGGAGCATCCTACGAGCAGTACTTC. This translates into CASSPGASYEQYF. Together with reference TRBV7-9 and TRBJ2-7, the CDR3 gives the full variable domain: DTGVSQNPRHKITKRGQNVTFRCDPISEHNRLYWYRQTLGQGPEFLTYFQNEAQLEKSRLLSDRFSAERPKGSFSTLEIQRTEQGDSAMYLCASSPGASYEQYFGPGTRLTVT.

The rearrangement links TRBV12-3 or TRBV12-4 to TRBJ1-5; D ambiguous. Deletions cut 1 base from V and 6 bases from J, with 7 bases between. The CDR3 is 13 residues long. The DNA of the CDR3 is TGTGCCAGCAGTTTAGGAGCCCCTCAGCCCCAGCATTTT. Translating it yields CASSLGAPQPQHF.

The chain combines TRBV12-3 or TRBV12-4 with TRBJ1-1, with no clear D. Deletions cut 7 bases from V and 0 bases from J, with 9 bases between. The length of the CDR3 is 13 residues. CDR3 amino acids: CASTQKVNTEAFF. The CDR3 DNA sequence: TGTGCCAGCACCCAGAAGGTGAACACTGAAGCTTTCTTT.

The chain couples TRBV30 to TRBJ1-2; D is perhaps TRBD1 (5 bases). Germline assignment: CDR1 GTSNPN and CDR2 SVGIG (reference sequence). The V and J ends lost 2 bases and 4 bases respectively, with 14 bases between them. This CDR3 region has 14 residues. CDR3 loop: CAWSRARAGYGYTF. DNA for the CDR3: TGTGCCTGGAGTAGGGCCAGGGCTGGCTATGGCTACACCTTC. Full variable domain (outside the CDR3, taken from reference TRBV30 and TRBJ1-2): SQTIHQWPATLVQPVGSPLSLECTVEGTSNPNLYWYRQAAGRGLQLLFYSVGIGQISSEVPQNLSASRPQDRQFILSSKKLLLSDSGFYLCAWSRARAGYGYTFGSGTRLTVV.

This sequence joins TRBV19 and TRBJ1-5; tentatively, D is TRBD1 (6 bases). Trimming left V 2 bases short and J 7 bases short, with 12 bases between. The germline V gene has CDR1 LNHDA and CDR2 SQIVND (reference sequence). This CDR3 region has 14 residues. The DNA for the CDR3 is TGTGCCAGTAGTATACCCGGGGGCACCCAGCCCCAGCATTTT. Its translation is CASSIPGGTQPQHF. The full variable domain, completed using reference TRBV19 and TRBJ1-5, is DGGITQSPKYLFRKEGQNVTLSCEQNLNHDAMYWYRQDPGQGLRLIYYSQIVNDFQKGDIAEGYSVSREKKESFPLTVTSAQKNPTAFYLCASSIPGGTQPQHFGDGTRLSIL.

This clonotype showed up many times. The chain recombines TRBV9 with TRBJ2-5; 10 bases agree with TRBD2. V shed 0 bases, J shed 5 bases, and the junction held 7 bases outside the gene matches. In germline, CDR1 is SGDLS, CDR2 YYNGEE. This CDR3 is 16 amino acids long. The CDR3 loop reads CASSVDKREGGETQYF. The CDR3 DNA sequence: TGTGCCAGCAGCGTAGATAAGCGGGAGGGAGGGGAGACCCAGTACTTC.

The V gene is TRBV19, the J gene TRBJ2-5; possibly TRBD1 for D (6 bases). Trimming left V 3 bases short and J 5 bases short, with 10 bases between. This CDR3 spans 13 amino acids. Per germline, CDR1 LNHDA and CDR2 SQIVND (reference sequence). The CDR3 spells CASSMNREETQYF. CDR3 nucleotide sequence: TGTGCCAGTAGTATGAACAGGGAGGAGACCCAGTACTTC.